One and the same sample provided the 6 T cell receptor beta chains below, sequenced in a study of cytomegalovirus exposure and HLA in healthy donors. The PCR had 60 Vbeta and 13 Jbeta primers. Here immunoSEQ multiplex PCR was the method, and the copy in TCRdb shows in-frame clones only, minus some. The sample yields 120,000 or so clones, roughly 80% seen once. The sample comprised PBMCs. These receptors were taken from a man aged 40-50 years in good health and CMV-seronegative.

DNA of the CDR3: TGCGCCAGCAGCCACGGACAGGGGGCGGGAAACACTGAAGCTTTCTTT. Translating it yields CASSHGQGAGNTEAFF. The chain is built from TRBV5-1 and TRBJ1-1, with 11 bases matching TRBD1. CDR3 length equals 16 residues. CDR1 is SGHRS and CDR2 is YFSETQ in the germline V gene. Losses at the gene ends were 4 bases for V and 2 bases for J; bases not matched to a gene: 7. Full variable domain (rest looked up from reference TRBV5-1 and TRBJ1-1): KAGVTQTPRYLIKTRGQQVTLSCSPISGHRSVSWYQQTPGQGLQFLFEYFSETQRNKGNFPGRFSGRQFSNSRSEMNVSTLELGDSALYLCASSHGQGAGNTEAFFGQGTRLTVV.

CDR3 loop: CASSLGRMLPGEKLFF. The CDR3 nucleotides are TGTGCCAGCAGCTTGGGACGTATGCTCCCGGGGGAAAAACTGTTTTTT. The chain combines TRBV5-8 with TRBJ1-4; D is unresolved. V lost 0 bases, J lost 8 bases, and 17 bases lay in between. The CDR3 runs to 16 residues. Per germline, CDR1 SGHTS and CDR2 YDEGEE.

The rearrangement joins TRBV5-1 to TRBJ1-1, with a tentative D call TRBD1 (5 bases). V lost 4 bases and J 0 bases, leaving 10 bases between the germline ends. Germline loops: CDR1 SGHRS, CDR2 YFSETQ. CDR3 size: 14 residues. The CDR3 loop is CASSPRGMNTEAFF. The CDR3 nucleotides read TGCGCCAGCAGCCCTAGGGGCATGAACACTGAAGCTTTCTTT.

The chain uses TRBV7-6 and TRBJ2-3; TRBD1 agrees at 7 bases. The junction had 3 bases not matched to a gene; V was cut back by 1 base and J by 2 bases. The CDR3 runs to 15 residues. Germline loops: CDR1 SGHVS, CDR2 FNYEAQ. CDR3 sequence: CASSLGGTDTDTQYF. The CDR3 DNA is TGTGCCAGCAGCTTAGGGGGGACAGACACAGATACGCAGTATTTT.

This rearrangement joins TRBV5-4 to TRBJ2-1; D is possibly TRBD2 (5 bases). This CDR3 comprises 15 residues. The V and J ends lost 3 bases and 3 bases respectively, with 13 bases between them. Germline V gene data show CDR1 as SGHNT and CDR2 as YYREEE (reference sequence). The CDR3 sequence is CASSWSPGNYNEQFF. The CDR3 nucleotides are TGTGCCAGCAGCTGGTCACCGGGAAACTACAATGAGCAGTTCTTC.

The rearrangement uses TRBV28 and TRBJ1-2; D is uncertain. The V and J ends lost 4 bases and 4 bases respectively, with 13 bases between them. The CDR3 loop spans 14 amino acids. The germline V gene encodes CDR1 MDHEN and CDR2 SYDVKM. The CDR3, as DNA: TGTGCCAGCAGTTCACGCCGGGTCGGCTATGGCTACACCTTC. Protein product: CASSSRRVGYGYTF.